The 9 T cell receptor beta chains below all came from one sample that was sequenced in a study of lymphopenia after photon versus proton radiotherapy (dated 2019 in TCRdb). The method was the immunoSEQ multiplex PCR assay. TCRdb's version of the immuneACCESS table is confined to in-frame rearrangements and falls short of the full clone set. An unresolved V gene accounts for under half of the shortfall where checked; the remainder is of unknown origin. In this sample the table shows about 6,100 clones, roughly 90% of which occur a single time. The ten largest clones add up to around 10% of the sample. This sample comprised peripheral blood, obtained from a patient treated with photon-based radiotherapy. The origin of the receptors is a man aged 55 to 69 with cholangiocarcinoma.

The rearrangement links TRBV5-5 to TRBJ1-5; tentatively, D is TRBD1 (5 bases). The V gene lost 3 bases and the J gene lost 5 bases, with 12 bases spanning the gap. Germline CDR1 SGHKS, CDR2 YYEKEE (reference sequence). The CDR3 totals 14 residues. The CDR3 region is CASSYRDGHQPQHF. In DNA, the CDR3 is TGTGCCAGCAGCTACCGGGACGGCCATCAGCCCCAGCATTTT.

This chain connects TRBV10-3 to TRBJ1-1; TRBD1 matches at 10 bases. The ends lost 10 bases at V and 1 base at J; junction bases unmatched: 6. The CDR3 loop spans 14 amino acids. Germline CDR1 reads ENHRY; CDR2 reads SYGVKD. Here the CDR3 reads CATADRGTNTEAFF. CDR3 in DNA: TGTGCCACTGCGGACAGGGGGACGAACACTGAAGCTTTCTTT.

This rearrangement joins TRBV19 to TRBJ1-1; D possibly corresponds to TRBD1 (5 bases). CDR1 and CDR2 (germline): LNHDA, SQIVND (reference sequence). V dropped 6 bases and J dropped 1 base, with 24 bases sitting between them. This CDR3 has 18 residues. CDR3: CASSPFRGPGMSNTEAFF. In nucleotides, the CDR3 is TGTGCCAGTAGCCCCTTTCGGGGACCGGGAATGTCGAACACTGAAGCTTTCTTT. Full variable domain (outside the CDR3, taken from reference TRBV19 and TRBJ1-1): DGGITQSPKYLFRKEGQNVTLSCEQNLNHDAMYWYRQDPGQGLRLIYYSQIVNDFQKGDIAEGYSVSREKKESFPLTVTSAQKNPTAFYLCASSPFRGPGMSNTEAFFGQGTRLTVV.

V usage is TRBV7-2 and J usage is TRBJ1-4; 10 bases fit TRBD1. This CDR3 comprises 16 residues. Germline V gene sequence: CDR1 SGHTA, CDR2 FQGNSA. With V trimmed by 5 bases and J by 8 bases, 11 bases remained unmatched. The CDR3 nucleotides are TGTGCCAGCAGCCCTGGCGGGACAGGGGTTAGGGAAAAACTGTTTTTT. Encoded protein: CASSPGGTGVREKLFF.

The chain couples TRBV19 to TRBJ2-7; D is perhaps TRBD2 (7 bases). This CDR3 contains 15 residues. Germline CDR1 reads LNHDA; CDR2 reads SQIVND (reference sequence). Trimming shortened V by 7 bases and J by 3 bases, and 19 bases separated the two germline ends. CDR3 sequence reads: CASNSLGGDFYEQYF. CDR3 nucleotide sequence: TGTGCCAGTAACTCCTTAGGGGGGGACTTCTACGAGCAGTACTTC.

This clone was seen a single time. The CDR3 region has the DNA TGTGCCAGCAGCTGGGGGGGGTCCTATGGCTACACCTTC. Translation: CASSWGGSYGYTF. The chain employs TRBV5-4 and TRBJ1-2; perhaps TRBD1 as D (5 bases). The V end lost 3 bases, the J end lost 4 bases, and 10 bases lay between the germline ends. CDR1 SGHNT and CDR2 YYREEE come from the germline V gene (reference sequence). The CDR3 consists of 13 residues.

This clone was picked up one time. The chain couples TRBV5-1 to TRBJ2-7, with D perhaps TRBD1 or TRBD2 (5 bases each). The V end was cut by 0 bases, the J end by 3 bases, with 16 bases between. This CDR3 is built from 16 residues. From germline, CDR1 is SGHRS and CDR2 YFSETQ. The chain's CDR3 is CASSLEAWGSDYEQYF. The CDR3 nucleotides are TGCGCCAGCAGCTTGGAGGCGTGGGGGTCGGACTACGAGCAGTACTTC.

This clone came up once. This chain uses TRBV9 with TRBJ1-1; TRBD1 is a possible D gene (6 bases). Looked up from germline, CDR1 is SGDLS and CDR2 is YYNGEE. Trimming left V 0 bases short and J 10 bases short, with 16 bases between. This CDR3 comprises 14 residues. The CDR3 spells CASSVEGGGGVAFF. CDR3 nucleotide sequence: TGTGCCAGCAGCGTAGAAGGGGGAGGAGGGGTAGCTTTCTTT.

The rearrangement links TRBV7-9 to TRBJ2-1; perhaps TRBD1 as D (6 bases). V was trimmed by 8 bases and J by 9 bases, leaving 11 bases between them. Germline loops: CDR1 SEHNR, CDR2 FQNEAQ (reference sequence). This CDR3 contains 11 residues. CDR3 in DNA: TGTGCCAGCCTCAGGGGTAGTGAGCAGTTCTTC. This gives the protein CASLRGSEQFF.